One and the same sample provided the 28 T cell receptor beta chains below, sequenced in a study of T-cell memory formation after mild COVID-19. One entry per CDR3 protein results from TCRdb running MiXCR on the 5' RACE reads. The top ten hold roughly 21% of the sample, which has around 300,000 distinct CDR3 sequences, roughly a fifth seen once. Sequencing was done on a sample of PBMCs or a T cell subset sorted from them (not recorded which). All receptors come from a man between 18 and 29 years old who had mild COVID-19 (a few samples of this study predate the infection). Cell type and time point are not known.

J is TRBJ1-3 and V is TRBV20-1; the D is unclear. This CDR3 is 15 amino acids long. Trimming took off 2 bases at V and 0 bases at J, with 11 bases between the two ends. Germline lookup yields CDR1 DFQATT and CDR2 SNEGSKA (reference sequence). CDR3 residues: CSARILEGSGNTIYF. CDR3 nucleotides: TGCAGTGCTAGAATCTTGGAGGGCTCTGGAAACACCATATATTTT.

The J gene is TRBJ1-1, the V gene TRBV15; D uncertain. With 0 bases removed from V and 11 bases from J, the gap between germline ends came to 13 bases. Germline V gene lookup returns CDR1 LNHNV and CDR2 YYDKDF (reference sequence). The CDR3 covers 13 residues. The CDR3: CATSRDRKTWAFF. The CDR3 region has the DNA TGTGCCACCAGCAGAGATCGAAAGACCTGGGCTTTCTTT.

The V call is TRBV6-2 or TRBV6-3, the J call TRBJ2-1; the match to TRBD2 covers 10 bases. The V and J ends lost 5 bases and 5 bases, in that order; junction bases with no gene match: 9. Germline CDR1 and CDR2: MNHEY and SVGEGT. CDR3 length equals 16 residues. CDR3 region: CASSTVLAGVNNEQFF. As DNA, the CDR3 is TGTGCCAGCAGTACCGTTCTAGCGGGGGTAAACAATGAGCAGTTCTTC.

In this sample, this clonotype turned up a few times. The chain carries TRBV15 and TRBJ2-3; 7 nucleotides agree with TRBD1. This CDR3 contains 13 residues. Germline V lookup: CDR1 LNHNV, CDR2 YYDKDF (reference sequence). The trim removed 2 bases at V and 8 bases at J, leaving 4 bases unmatched. The DNA of the CDR3 is TGTGCCACCAGCAGAACAGGGGATGGTACGCAGTATTTT. Amino acid sequence: CATSRTGDGTQYF.

This clonotype has a handful of counts. The chain employs TRBV2 and TRBJ1-1; D gene unclear. Germline CDR1 reads SNHLY; CDR2 reads FYNNEI. V lost 0 bases and J lost 9, with 11 bases in between. This CDR3 is built from 13 residues. The CDR3 region is CASSEAATRQAFF. The CDR3, as DNA: TGTGCCAGCAGTGAAGCGGCAACAAGGCAAGCTTTCTTT.

This clonotype came up a few times. CDR3 region: CATSRGEQSSGNTIYF. CDR3 coding DNA: TGTGCCACCAGCAGAGGAGAACAGAGCTCTGGAAACACCATATATTTT. The chain couples TRBV15 to TRBJ1-3; D not resolved. The germline V and J ends were trimmed by 1 base and 0 bases, with 10 bases remaining between them. Germline CDR1 reads LNHNV; CDR2 reads YYDKDF (reference sequence). This CDR3 contains 16 residues.

The CDR3 nucleotides are TGTGCCAGCAGTTACTCCGGGACAGGGATAAGCGAGCAGTACGTC. This translates into CASSYSGTGISEQYV. J is TRBJ2-7 and V is TRBV6-5, with 9 nucleotides matching TRBD1. CDR3 length equals 15 residues. J lost 6 bases, V lost 0 bases, and 6 bases had no gene match. Germline V gene sequence: CDR1 MNHEY, CDR2 SVGAGI.

This clonotype was detected only a few times. The chain recombines TRBV5-1 with TRBJ2-2, with D perhaps matching TRBD2 (6 bases). CDR3 length: 14 amino acids. Germline V gene sequence: CDR1 SGHRS, CDR2 YFSETQ. V was pared by 0 bases and J by 6 bases, with 9 bases between. For the CDR3, the DNA is TGCGCCAGCAGCTTGGGGGACTTCCCCGGGGAGCTGTTTTTT. Translation: CASSLGDFPGELFF.

This clonotype showed up just a few times. The chain has TRBV29-1 and TRBJ2-7; D uncertain. This CDR3 is 11 amino acids long. Trimming pared 4 bases from V and 2 bases from J, leaving 6 bases between. The germline V gene has CDR1 SQVTM and CDR2 ANQGSEA. CDR3: CSVGTPYEQYF. CDR3 nucleotides: TGCAGCGTTGGGACCCCCTACGAGCAGTACTTC.

The CDR3, as DNA: TGTGCCAGCAGTTACTCGATCGGGGATTCTTACTTC. Its translation: CASSYSIGDSYF. This chain uses TRBV6-2 or TRBV6-3 with TRBJ2-7; the D gene is possibly TRBD2 (5 bases). The CDR3 covers 12 residues. CDR1 and CDR2 from the germline V gene are MNHEY and SVGEGT. Trimming took off 0 bases at V and 13 bases at J, with 13 bases between the two ends.

This clonotype was seen at least ten times. The genes are TRBV7-8 and TRBJ2-7; tentatively, D is TRBD1 (6 bases). This CDR3 has 14 residues. Germline V gene data show CDR1 as SGHVS and CDR2 as FQNEAQ. The ends were cut back, 6 bases at V and 0 bases at J, with 12 bases in the middle. The DNA for the CDR3 is TGTGCCAGCAGAGACCAACAGGGCTCCTACGAGCAGTACTTC. It yields the protein CASRDQQGSYEQYF.

This clonotype was detected a few times. A single base separates this from a much larger clone, so it may be a read error. The rearrangement joins TRBV6-2 or TRBV6-3 to TRBJ2-7; D uncertain. Trimming shortened V by 2 bases and J by 3 bases, and 2 bases separated the two germline ends. The CDR3 extends over 11 amino acids. Looked up from germline, CDR1 is MNHEY and CDR2 is SVGEGT. DNA for the CDR3: TGTGCCAGCAGTTACGTCTACGAGCAGTACTTC. Translation: CASSYVYEQYF.

The rearrangement uses TRBV7-3 and TRBJ2-3; TRBD2 aligns across 10 bases. From germline, CDR1 is SGHTA and CDR2 FQGTGA. V trimming: 4 bases; J trimming: 7 bases; junction bases outside the gene matches: 5. The CDR3 runs to 14 residues. CDR3: CASSSLAGAHTQYF. CDR3 in DNA: TGTGCCAGCAGCTCGCTAGCGGGGGCACATACGCAGTATTTT.

V is TRBV20-1 and J is TRBJ1-4; D unresolved. Trimming left V 4 bases short and J 4 bases short, with 13 bases between. Germline V CDR1 and CDR2: DFQATT, SNEGSKA (reference sequence). CDR3 length equals 14 residues. The CDR3 reads CSATGGLGNEKLFF. The CDR3 coding sequence is TGCAGTGCTACGGGAGGGTTGGGTAATGAAAAACTGTTTTTT.

The genes are TRBV29-1 and TRBJ2-5; 7 bases fit TRBD2. Trimming cost V 8 bases and J 5 bases; bases outside gene matches: 8. CDR1 is SQVTM, CDR2 ANQGSEA, per germline. This CDR3 contains 12 residues. DNA for the CDR3: TGCAGCCTTGGGAGGGGAGGGGAGACCCAGTACTTC. It yields the protein CSLGRGGETQYF.

The genes are TRBV7-8 and TRBJ2-3, with 15 bases matching TRBD2. The CDR3 extends over 17 amino acids. The germline V gene has CDR1 SGHVS and CDR2 FQNEAQ. Losses at the gene ends were 7 bases for V and 6 bases for J; bases not matched to a gene: 11. The CDR3 region is CASTQDRGLAGGDTQYF. The CDR3 bases are TGTGCCAGCACCCAGGACAGGGGACTAGCGGGGGGCGATACGCAGTATTTT.

J is TRBJ1-1 and V is TRBV11-3; D is perhaps TRBD1 (5 bases). This CDR3 region has 16 residues. The germline V and J ends were trimmed by 5 bases and 1 base, with 17 bases remaining between them. Germline lookup yields CDR1 SGHNT and CDR2 YENEEA. CDR3 nucleotides: TGTGCCAGCAGCCCCCGCTCCGGGACGGAGAACACTGAAGCTTTCTTT. Amino acid sequence: CASSPRSGTENTEAFF. The full variable domain, its missing parts supplied by reference TRBV11-3 and TRBJ1-1, is EAGVVQSPRYKIIEKKQPVAFWCNPISGHNTLYWYLQNLGQGPELLIRYENEEAVDDSQLPKDRFSAERLKGVDSTLKIQPAELGDSAVYLCASSPRSGTENTEAFFGQGTRLTVV.

CDR3 DNA: TGTGCCAGCAGCCTTGGACTCGGGACGGAGACCCAGTACTTC. Protein sequence: CASSLGLGTETQYF. The chain uses TRBV7-3 and TRBJ2-5; possibly TRBD1 or TRBD2 for D (5 bases each). Germline V gene sequence: CDR1 SGHTA, CDR2 FQGTGA. V was shortened by 5 bases and J by 5 bases, with 15 bases between the two germline ends. This CDR3 is built from 14 residues.

This chain joins TRBV18 and TRBJ2-7, with TRBD1 identical over 8 bases. The CDR3 is 14 amino acids. V lost 6 bases to trimming and J lost 5 bases; unmatched junction nucleotides: 9. The germline CDR1 and CDR2 sequences are KGHSH and LQKENI. The CDR3 sequence: CASSKSTGANEQYV. The CDR3 DNA is TGTGCCAGCTCGAAATCGACAGGGGCCAACGAGCAGTACGTC.

The chain uses TRBV20-1 and TRBJ2-1; weak D call: TRBD1 (6 bases). The V and J ends lost 3 bases and 7 bases respectively, with 22 bases between them. The CDR3 extends over 16 amino acids. The V gene's germline CDR1 is DFQATT and CDR2 SNEGSKA (reference sequence). The CDR3, as DNA: TGCAGTGCTAGGACCGGACAGTCTATATACCCTAATGAGCAGTTCTTC. The encoded protein is CSARTGQSIYPNEQFF.

The chain recombines TRBV30 with TRBJ1-1; D remains unclear. Germline V CDR1 and CDR2: GTSNPN, SVGIG (reference sequence). The CDR3 spans 13 residues. Trimming shortened V by 3 bases and J by 1 base, and 9 bases separated the two germline ends. The CDR3 is CAWRNSGNTEAFF. The CDR3, as DNA: TGTGCCTGGAGGAACAGCGGGAACACTGAAGCTTTCTTT.

There are a few counts of this clonotype. This chain links TRBV7-8 with TRBJ2-3; 10 bases line up with TRBD1. J was trimmed by 5 bases and V by 0 bases; bases with no gene match: 8. Per the germline V gene, CDR1 is SGHVS and CDR2 is FQNEAQ. The CDR3 totals 17 residues. The CDR3 DNA reads TGTGCCAGCAGCTTAGCCCCCTGGGACAGGGGTGGAGATACGCAGTATTTT. Protein: CASSLAPWDRGGDTQYF.

The chain employs TRBV18 and TRBJ2-7; a possible D gene is TRBD2 (5 bases). The CDR3 spans 14 residues. Trimming stripped 5 bases from V and 2 bases from J, with 13 bases between. Per germline, CDR1 KGHSH and CDR2 LQKENI. CDR3 protein: CASSVGLAPYEQYF. The CDR3 DNA reads TGTGCCAGCTCAGTAGGACTCGCCCCCTACGAGCAGTACTTC. Filled out from reference TRBV18 and TRBJ2-7, the complete variable domain reads NAGVMQNPRHLVRRRGQEARLRCSPMKGHSHVYWYRQLPEEGLKFMVYLQKENIIDESGMPKERFSAEFPKEGPSILRIQQVVRGDSAAYFCASSVGLAPYEQYFGPGTRLTVT.

This clonotype occurred many times. The chain links TRBV2 to TRBJ1-3; D not resolved. Germline values: CDR1 SNHLY, CDR2 FYNNEI. This CDR3 comprises 13 residues. The V end was cut by 11 bases, the J end by 0 bases, with 11 bases between. The CDR3 reads CASGSLSGNTIYF. CDR3 sequence (DNA): TGTGCCTCGGGGTCCCTCTCTGGAAACACCATATATTTT.

The V gene is TRBV20-1, the J gene TRBJ1-1; 8 positions agree with TRBD1. There are 13 residues in the CDR3. The V and J ends lost 4 bases and 4 bases, in that order; junction bases with no gene match: 5. CDR1 is DFQATT and CDR2 is SNEGSKA in the germline V gene (reference sequence). The CDR3 loop is CSAIGQGRTEAFF. The CDR3 DNA reads TGCAGTGCTATCGGACAGGGTCGCACTGAAGCTTTCTTT.

The V call is TRBV12-3 or TRBV12-4, the J call TRBJ2-5; D might be TRBD2 (6 bases). V was pared by 4 bases and J by 6 bases, with 24 bases between. This CDR3 comprises 17 residues. The CDR3 spells CASSSLHAGRVTKTQYF. CDR3 DNA: TGTGCCAGCAGTTCCCTGCACGCGGGACGCGTGACGAAGACCCAGTACTTC.

V gene TRBV15 combines with J gene TRBJ1-6, with 7 bases fitting TRBD1. Trimming removed 7 bases from V and 7 bases from J; junction bases left unmatched: 10. Per the germline V gene, CDR1 is LNHNV and CDR2 is YYDKDF (reference sequence). The CDR3 totals 15 residues. The CDR3 nucleotides read TGTGCCACCACTCCGAACGAACAGGGGAATTCACCCCTCCACTTT. It codes for CATTPNEQGNSPLHF. The entire variable domain, with the rest obtained from reference TRBV15 and TRBJ1-6, is as follows: DAMVIQNPRYQVTQFGKPVTLSCSQTLNHNVMYWYQQKSSQAPKLLFHYYDKDFNNEADTPDNFQSRRPNTSFCFLDIRSPGLGDTAMYLCATTPNEQGNSPLHFGNGTRLTVT.

There are a few counts of this clonotype. The chain carries TRBV27 and TRBJ1-2; 7 nucleotides match TRBD1. V was pared by 6 bases and J by 8 bases, with 12 bases of the junction left unmatched. The germline gives CDR1 MNHEY, CDR2 SMNVEV (reference sequence). The CDR3 loop spans 14 amino acids. CDR3 sequence reads: CASSPDRQLGGYTF. CDR3 sequence (DNA): TGTGCCAGCAGCCCGGACAGGCAGTTGGGGGGCTACACCTTC.